This T cell receptor (beta chain) was identified during a study of T cell responses to AZD1222 COVID-19 vaccine. Comment on this clone: Its antigen remains unidentified.

TCRdb's copy holds only in-frame clones and misses some; the assay was immunoSEQ multiplex PCR. Of 77,000 or so clones detected, approximately 90% appear once; the ten largest clones hold 20%. The study's findings and limits: As reported, nearly half of all spike-specific TCRs target variant regions that are unmutated.

The sequence was collected from an adult in good health. The sequencing here drew on peripheral blood, taken on day 0 of AZD1222 vaccination.

CDR3 amino acids: CASSEGMVTSLLGTDTQYF. CDR3 in DNA: TGTGCCAGCAGTGAGGGAATGGTAACTTCGCTATTGGGCACAGATACGCAGTATTTT. The chain joins TRBV2 to TRBJ2-3; D is uncertain. Trimming pared 3 bases from V and 1 base from J, leaving 23 bases between. Germline values: CDR1 SNHLY, CDR2 FYNNEI. The CDR3 contains 19 residues.